These T cell receptor beta chains were read from a single sample in a study of cytomegalovirus exposure and HLA in healthy donors. The repertoire was sequenced with immunoSEQ multiplex PCR; TCRdb's copy has only in-frame clones and lacks some. The table shows approximately 81,000 clones, with less than 80% occurring only once. Sequencing input: PBMCs. These receptors were obtained from a man aged 35-49 years in good health and CMV-seropositive. Both conserved end residues are part of each CDR3. The D gene is left open where the match is weak. Rows give clone size only sometimes, using once, few, many, or a class for an expanded clone.

J gene: TRBJ1-4; clone size: NA; D gene: NA; V gene: TRBV5-1; CDR3 protein: CASSSGDVGEKLFF; CDR3 DNA: TGCGCCAGCAGCTCCGGGGATGTAGGGGAAAAACTGTTTTTT
J gene: TRBJ1-5; clone size: NA; D gene: TRBD1; V gene: TRBV2; CDR3 protein: CASRGEGQQPQHF; CDR3 DNA: TGTGCCAGCAGGGGAGAGGGACAGCAGCCCCAGCATTTT
J gene: TRBJ2-1; clone size: few; D gene: TRBD2; V gene: TRBV11-3; CDR3 protein: CASSLASSGGNEQFF; CDR3 DNA: TGTGCCAGCAGCTTAGCTTCTAGCGGGGGCAATGAGCAGTTCTTC
J gene: TRBJ2-1; clone size: NA; D gene: TRBD2; V gene: TRBV7-6; CDR3 protein: CASSFGTSGGTGEQFF; CDR3 DNA: TGTGCCAGCAGCTTTGGGACTAGCGGAGGGACGGGTGAGCAGTTCTTC
J gene: TRBJ2-2; clone size: few; D gene: TRBD2; V gene: TRBV28; CDR3 protein: CASSYGGTGELFF; CDR3 DNA: TGTGCCAGCAGTTACGGGGGGACCGGGGAGCTGTTTTTT
J gene: TRBJ2-1; clone size: NA; D gene: NA; V gene: TRBV5-6; CDR3 protein: CASSLRGGGNEQFF; CDR3 DNA: TGTGCCAGCAGCTTAAGGGGAGGGGGGAATGAGCAGTTCTTC
J gene: TRBJ2-1; clone size: NA; D gene: TRBD1; V gene: TRBV19; CDR3 protein: CASSIDLGTGEQFF; CDR3 DNA: TGTGCCAGTAGTATAGATCTAGGGACAGGGGAGCAGTTCTTC
J gene: TRBJ2-3; clone size: NA; D gene: NA; V gene: TRBV5-1; CDR3 protein: CASSPDRGWTDTQYF; CDR3 DNA: TGCGCCAGCAGCCCCGATCGGGGGTGGACAGATACGCAGTATTTT
J gene: TRBJ2-1; clone size: NA; D gene: TRBD2; V gene: TRBV9; CDR3 protein: CASSAAGGPGNEQFF; CDR3 DNA: TGTGCCAGCAGCGCAGCGGGAGGGCCTGGAAATGAGCAGTTCTTC
J gene: TRBJ2-5; clone size: NA; D gene: NA; V gene: TRBV7-6; CDR3 protein: CASSPRSRPGETQYF; CDR3 DNA: TGTGCCAGCAGCCCACGATCCCGACCCGGGGAGACCCAGTACTTC
J gene: TRBJ2-1; clone size: NA; D gene: NA; V gene: TRBV27; CDR3 protein: CASRNSGSIGNEQFF; CDR3 DNA: TGTGCCAGCAGGAACAGCGGGTCGATAGGGAATGAGCAGTTCTTC
J gene: TRBJ2-5; clone size: NA; D gene: NA; V gene: TRBV7-6; CDR3 protein: CASSSLSGVGKTQYF; CDR3 DNA: TGTGCCAGCAGCTCTCTATCGGGGGTAGGGAAGACCCAGTACTTC
J gene: TRBJ1-5; clone size: NA; D gene: TRBD1; V gene: TRBV4-3; CDR3 protein: CASSQETGSNQPQHF; CDR3 DNA: TGCGCCAGCAGCCAAGAGACAGGGTCCAATCAGCCCCAGCATTTT
J gene: TRBJ2-5; clone size: NA; D gene: NA; V gene: TRBV19; CDR3 protein: CASSRRGGLGETQYF; CDR3 DNA: TGTGCCAGTAGTAGAAGGGGGGGCCTTGGAGAGACCCAGTACTTC
J gene: TRBJ1-3; clone size: few; D gene: NA; V gene: TRBV28; CDR3 protein: CASSPPAGTGNTIYF; CDR3 DNA: TGTGCCAGCAGTCCCCCCGCAGGGACTGGAAACACCATATATTTT
J gene: TRBJ1-1; clone size: NA; D gene: TRBD1; V gene: TRBV6-1; CDR3 protein: CASRAGTGVNTEAFF; CDR3 DNA: TGTGCCAGCAGAGCCGGGACAGGGGTAAACACTGAAGCTTTCTTT
J gene: TRBJ2-7; clone size: NA; D gene: TRBD1; V gene: TRBV19; CDR3 protein: CASSSERTGGPLGEQYF; CDR3 DNA: TGTGCCAGTAGTTCGGAGAGGACAGGGGGACCCCTAGGCGAGCAGTACTTC
J gene: TRBJ2-5; clone size: NA; D gene: TRBD2; V gene: TRBV4-2; CDR3 protein: CASSLGAGDGSARLKETQYF; CDR3 DNA: TGTGCCAGCAGCCTCGGGGCGGGGGATGGTAGCGCACGTCTCAAAGAGACCCAGTACTTC
J gene: TRBJ2-3; clone size: NA; D gene: NA; V gene: TRBV11-2; CDR3 protein: CASRGGGGGDTQYF; CDR3 DNA: TGTGCCAGCAGAGGGGGGGGAGGGGGAGATACGCAGTATTTT
J gene: TRBJ1-2; clone size: NA; D gene: TRBD1; V gene: TRBV28; CDR3 protein: CASTSTGNYGYTF; CDR3 DNA: TGTGCCAGCACTTCGACAGGGAACTATGGCTACACCTTC
J gene: TRBJ2-7; clone size: few; D gene: NA; V gene: TRBV4-2; CDR3 protein: CASSQGDRGPYEQYF; CDR3 DNA: TGTGCCAGCAGCCAAGGCGATAGGGGCCCCTACGAGCAGTACTTC
J gene: TRBJ2-3; clone size: NA; D gene: TRBD1; V gene: TRBV7-9; CDR3 protein: CASSAVRGLNTDTQYF; CDR3 DNA: TGTGCCAGCAGCGCGGTCAGGGGGCTGAACACAGATACGCAGTATTTT
J gene: TRBJ2-5; clone size: NA; D gene: NA; V gene: TRBV6-5; CDR3 protein: CASSLSTGVGETQYF; CDR3 DNA: TGTGCCAGCAGTTTAAGTACGGGAGTAGGGGAGACCCAGTACTTC
J gene: TRBJ2-2; clone size: NA; D gene: NA; V gene: TRBV9; CDR3 protein: CASSVPGSGELFF; CDR3 DNA: TGTGCCAGCAGCGTACCCGGTTCCGGGGAGCTGTTTTTT
J gene: TRBJ1-5; clone size: NA; D gene: NA; V gene: TRBV7-8; CDR3 protein: CASSLITGYNQPQHF; CDR3 DNA: TGTGCCAGCAGCTTGATAACAGGGTACAATCAGCCCCAGCATTTT
J gene: TRBJ2-7; clone size: NA; D gene: TRBD2; V gene: TRBV5-4; CDR3 protein: CASSNLAGLAGHYEQYF; CDR3 DNA: TGTGCCAGCAGCAACTTGGCGGGACTAGCGGGACACTACGAGCAGTACTTC
J gene: TRBJ2-7; clone size: medium-sized; D gene: TRBD1; V gene: TRBV4-3; CDR3 protein: CASSQDSAGGRDEQYF; CDR3 DNA: TGCGCCAGCAGCCAAGATAGCGCAGGGGGCAGAGACGAGCAGTACTTC
J gene: TRBJ1-5; clone size: NA; D gene: NA; V gene: TRBV6-1; CDR3 protein: CASSEGDKFANQPQHF; CDR3 DNA: TGTGCCAGCAGTGAAGGGGACAAATTCGCCAATCAGCCCCAGCATTTT
J gene: TRBJ1-5; clone size: NA; D gene: NA; V gene: TRBV19; CDR3 protein: CASSINRNQPQHF; CDR3 DNA: TGTGCCAGTAGTATAAACAGAAATCAGCCCCAGCATTTT
J gene: TRBJ2-5; clone size: NA; D gene: TRBD2; V gene: TRBV5-1; CDR3 protein: CATGTSGQETQYF; CDR3 DNA: TGCGCCACCGGGACTAGCGGACAAGAGACCCAGTACTTC
J gene: TRBJ1-1; clone size: few; D gene: TRBD1; V gene: TRBV6-5; CDR3 protein: CASSPTGARGTEAFF; CDR3 DNA: TGTGCCAGCAGTCCCACAGGGGCCAGAGGGACTGAAGCTTTCTTT
J gene: TRBJ1-1; clone size: NA; D gene: NA; V gene: TRBV19; CDR3 protein: CASSGLEGAETEAFF; CDR3 DNA: TGTGCCAGTAGTGGCCTCGAAGGGGCGGAAACTGAAGCTTTCTTT
J gene: TRBJ1-4; clone size: NA; D gene: NA; V gene: TRBV19; CDR3 protein: CASSITGIVVEKLFF; CDR3 DNA: TGTGCCAGTAGTATCACAGGGATAGTAGTTGAAAAACTGTTTTTT
J gene: TRBJ2-7; clone size: few; D gene: NA; V gene: TRBV30; CDR3 protein: CAWSTRGGSYEQYF; CDR3 DNA: TGTGCCTGGAGCACAAGGGGTGGGTCCTACGAGCAGTACTTC
J gene: TRBJ1-5; clone size: NA; D gene: NA; V gene: TRBV5-4; CDR3 protein: CASSNNSNQPQHF; CDR3 DNA: TGTGCCAGCAGCAACAATAGCAATCAGCCCCAGCATTTT
J gene: TRBJ2-1; clone size: NA; D gene: TRBD2; V gene: TRBV6-1; CDR3 protein: CASSEAAGGSNEQFF; CDR3 DNA: TGTGCCAGCAGTGAGGCAGCGGGAGGGTCCAATGAGCAGTTCTTC
J gene: TRBJ1-5; clone size: NA; D gene: NA; V gene: TRBV4-3; CDR3 protein: CASSQDLNSNQPQHF; CDR3 DNA: TGCGCCAGCAGCCAAGATCTAAACAGTAATCAGCCCCAGCATTTT
J gene: TRBJ2-5; clone size: NA; D gene: NA; V gene: TRBV12-2; CDR3 protein: CASRPGGCGCRQETQYF; CDR3 DNA: TGTGCAAGTCGCCCCGGAGGGTGCGGATGCCGCCAAGAGACCCAGTACTTC
J gene: TRBJ2-1; clone size: NA; D gene: TRBD1; V gene: TRBV7-2; CDR3 protein: CASSFDRGGYNEQFF; CDR3 DNA: TGTGCCAGCAGCTTCGACAGGGGCGGTTACAATGAGCAGTTCTTC
J gene: TRBJ1-2; clone size: NA; D gene: NA; V gene: TRBV5-1; CDR3 protein: CASSFSGERGYGYTF; CDR3 DNA: TGCGCCAGCAGCTTTTCAGGGGAAAGGGGCTATGGCTACACCTTC
J gene: TRBJ2-5; clone size: NA; D gene: NA; V gene: TRBV4-1; CDR3 protein: CASSQDGSGQETQYF; CDR3 DNA: TGCGCCAGCAGCCAAGATGGGTCCGGGCAAGAGACCCAGTACTTC
J gene: TRBJ2-3; clone size: NA; D gene: TRBD2; V gene: TRBV7-2; CDR3 protein: CASSFVAGVSTDTQYF; CDR3 DNA: TGTGCCAGCAGCTTTGTAGCGGGGGTAAGCACAGATACGCAGTATTTT
J gene: TRBJ1-2; clone size: NA; D gene: NA; V gene: TRBV11-2; CDR3 protein: CASSLGLNYGYTF; CDR3 DNA: TGTGCCAGCAGCTTAGGACTCAACTATGGCTACACCTTC
J gene: TRBJ1-2; clone size: NA; D gene: TRBD1; V gene: TRBV28; CDR3 protein: CASSFLTGGRSYTF; CDR3 DNA: TGTGCCAGCAGTTTTCTGACAGGGGGGAGGAGCTACACCTTC
J gene: TRBJ1-4; clone size: NA; D gene: TRBD1; V gene: TRBV4-3; CDR3 protein: CASSQGDRGIFEGEKLFF; CDR3 DNA: TGCGCCAGCAGCCAAGGGGACAGGGGTATTTTTGAAGGTGAAAAACTGTTTTTT